This T cell receptor beta chain was found in a study of blood T cell repertoires in COVID-19. In the study overall: Acute and convalescent COVID-19 specimens originated in the United States, Italy and Spain. The analysed material was cDNA or gDNA that came from T cells, B-cell-depleted T cells, or PBMCs.

The germline V gene has CDR1 LNHDA and CDR2 SQIVND (reference sequence). The CDR3 is 13 residues long. Trimming cost V 8 bases and J 3 bases; bases outside gene matches: 4. Per the original methods: The assay estimated nucleated cells by amplifying reference gene primers. The repertoire was sequenced with immunoSEQ multiplex PCR; TCRdb's copy has only in-frame clones and lacks some. From that table come the V and J calls and clone size; the DNA was used to work out D and trimming. The sample carries 250,000 or so clones, about four fifths recorded once. The sequence derives from a man at least 80 years old with acute or convalescent COVID-19. This chain links TRBV19 with TRBJ1-2, with TRBD1 matching over 9 bases. Material for sequencing was peripheral blood. This chain's CDR3 is CASGQGLDYGYTF. The CDR3 bases are TGTGCCAGTGGACAGGGGTTGGACTATGGCTACACCTTC.